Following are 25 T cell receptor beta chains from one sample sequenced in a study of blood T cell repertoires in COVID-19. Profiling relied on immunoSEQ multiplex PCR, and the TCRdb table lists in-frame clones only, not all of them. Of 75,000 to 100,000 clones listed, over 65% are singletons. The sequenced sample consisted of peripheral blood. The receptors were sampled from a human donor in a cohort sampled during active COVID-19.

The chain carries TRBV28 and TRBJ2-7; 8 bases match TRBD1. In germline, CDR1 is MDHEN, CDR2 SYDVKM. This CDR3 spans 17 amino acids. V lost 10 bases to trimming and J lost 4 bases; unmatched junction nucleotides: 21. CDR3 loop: CATRARTGTTMAYEQYF. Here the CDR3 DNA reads TGTGCCACCAGAGCCCGGACAGGGACGACCATGGCGTACGAGCAGTACTTC.

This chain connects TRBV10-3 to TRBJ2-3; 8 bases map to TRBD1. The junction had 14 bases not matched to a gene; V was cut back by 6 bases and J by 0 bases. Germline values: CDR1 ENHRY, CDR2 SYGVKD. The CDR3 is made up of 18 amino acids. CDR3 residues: CAIRTGQGQGPSTDTQYF. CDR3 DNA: TGTGCCATCAGAACCGGACAGGGTCAGGGACCTAGCACAGATACGCAGTATTTT.

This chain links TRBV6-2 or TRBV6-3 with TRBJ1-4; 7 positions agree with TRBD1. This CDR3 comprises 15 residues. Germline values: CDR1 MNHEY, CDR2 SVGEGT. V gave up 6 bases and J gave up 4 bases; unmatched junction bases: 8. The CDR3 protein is CASSLRRDSNEKLFF. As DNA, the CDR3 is TGTGCCAGCAGCCTGCGAAGGGACAGTAATGAAAAACTGTTTTTT.

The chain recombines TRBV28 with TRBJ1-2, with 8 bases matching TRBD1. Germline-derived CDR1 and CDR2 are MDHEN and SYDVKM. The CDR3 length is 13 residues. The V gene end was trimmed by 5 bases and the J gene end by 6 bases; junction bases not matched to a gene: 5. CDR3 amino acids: CASSPTGADGYTF. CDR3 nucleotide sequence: TGTGCCAGCAGTCCGACAGGGGCGGATGGCTACACCTTC.

CDR3 nucleotide sequence: TGTGCCAGCAGTTTAAAAGCGGGAGGCTCCTACGAGCAGTACTTC. This encodes CASSLKAGGSYEQYF. The chain combines TRBV27 with TRBJ2-7, with 9 bases that match TRBD2. CDR3 length: 15 amino acids. The trim removed 2 bases at V and 0 bases at J, leaving 2 bases unmatched. In germline, CDR1 is MNHEY, CDR2 SMNVEV (reference sequence).

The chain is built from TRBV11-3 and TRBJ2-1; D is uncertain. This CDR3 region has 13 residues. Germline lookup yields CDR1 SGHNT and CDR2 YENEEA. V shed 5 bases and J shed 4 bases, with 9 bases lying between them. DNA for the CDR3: TGTGCCAGCAGCCCTGCGGATTACAATGAGCAGTTCTTC. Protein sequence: CASSPADYNEQFF.

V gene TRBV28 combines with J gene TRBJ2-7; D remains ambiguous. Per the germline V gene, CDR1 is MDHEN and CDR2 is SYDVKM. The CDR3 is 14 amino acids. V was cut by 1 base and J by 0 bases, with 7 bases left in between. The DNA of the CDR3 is TGTGCCAGCAGTTTATCGTTCTACTCCTACGAGCAGTACTTC. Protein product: CASSLSFYSYEQYF.

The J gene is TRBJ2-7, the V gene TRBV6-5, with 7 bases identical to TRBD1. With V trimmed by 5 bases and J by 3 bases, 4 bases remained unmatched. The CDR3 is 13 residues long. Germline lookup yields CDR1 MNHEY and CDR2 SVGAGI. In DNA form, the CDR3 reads TGTGCCAGCAGTCGGGACAGATACTACGAGCAGTACTTC. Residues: CASSRDRYYEQYF.

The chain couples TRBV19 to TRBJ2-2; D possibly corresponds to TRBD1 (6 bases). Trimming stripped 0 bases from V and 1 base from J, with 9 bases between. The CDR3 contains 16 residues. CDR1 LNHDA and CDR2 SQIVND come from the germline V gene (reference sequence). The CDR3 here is CASSIDGGLNTGELFF. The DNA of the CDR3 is TGTGCCAGTAGTATAGATGGGGGCTTGAACACCGGGGAGCTGTTTTTT.

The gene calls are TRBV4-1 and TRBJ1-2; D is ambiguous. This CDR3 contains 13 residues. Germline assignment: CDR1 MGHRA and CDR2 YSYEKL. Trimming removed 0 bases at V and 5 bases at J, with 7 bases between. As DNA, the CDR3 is TGCGCCAGCAGCCAAGATACCGAGTATGGCTACACCTTC. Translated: CASSQDTEYGYTF.

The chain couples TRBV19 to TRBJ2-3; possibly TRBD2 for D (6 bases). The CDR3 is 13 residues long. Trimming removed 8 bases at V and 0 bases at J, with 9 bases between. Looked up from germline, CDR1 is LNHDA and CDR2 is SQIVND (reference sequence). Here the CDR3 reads CASGRSSTDTQYF. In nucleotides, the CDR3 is TGTGCCAGTGGGAGGTCCAGCACAGATACGCAGTATTTT. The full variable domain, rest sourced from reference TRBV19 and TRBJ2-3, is DGGITQSPKYLFRKEGQNVTLSCEQNLNHDAMYWYRQDPGQGLRLIYYSQIVNDFQKGDIAEGYSVSREKKESFPLTVTSAQKNPTAFYLCASGRSSTDTQYFGPGTRLTVL.

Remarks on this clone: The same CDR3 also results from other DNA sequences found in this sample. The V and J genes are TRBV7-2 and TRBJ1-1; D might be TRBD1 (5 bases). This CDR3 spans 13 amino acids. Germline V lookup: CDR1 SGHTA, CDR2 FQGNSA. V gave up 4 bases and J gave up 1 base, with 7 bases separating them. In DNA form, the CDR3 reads TGTGCCAGCAGCTCCCAGGGGAACACTGAAGCTTTCTTT. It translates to CASSSQGNTEAFF.

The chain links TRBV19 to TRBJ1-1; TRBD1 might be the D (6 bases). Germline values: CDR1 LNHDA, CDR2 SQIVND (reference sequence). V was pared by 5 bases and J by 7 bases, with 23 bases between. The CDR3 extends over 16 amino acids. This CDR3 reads CASSSSRTVAMSEAFF. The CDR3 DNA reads TGTGCCAGTAGTTCCTCCCGGACAGTCGCAATGAGTGAAGCTTTCTTT.

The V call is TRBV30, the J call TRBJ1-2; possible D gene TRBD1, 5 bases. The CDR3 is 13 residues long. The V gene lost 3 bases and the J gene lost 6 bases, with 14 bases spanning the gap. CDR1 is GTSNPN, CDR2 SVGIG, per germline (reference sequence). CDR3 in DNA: TGTGCCTGGAGCGAAACAGGTTATGATGGCTACACCTTC. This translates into CAWSETGYDGYTF.

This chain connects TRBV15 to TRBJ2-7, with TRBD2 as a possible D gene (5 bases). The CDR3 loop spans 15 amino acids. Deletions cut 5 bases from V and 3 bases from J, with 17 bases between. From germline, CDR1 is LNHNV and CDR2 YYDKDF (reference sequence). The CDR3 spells CATSGPLTTRYEQYF. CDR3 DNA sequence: TGTGCCACCAGCGGCCCCTTGACTACCCGCTACGAGCAGTACTTC.

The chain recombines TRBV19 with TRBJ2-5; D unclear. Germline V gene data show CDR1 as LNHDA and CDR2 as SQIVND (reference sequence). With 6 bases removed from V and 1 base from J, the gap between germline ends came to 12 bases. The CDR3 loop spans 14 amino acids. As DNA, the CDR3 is TGTGCCAGTAGCCGAGTTAGTATCCAAGAGACCCAGTACTTC. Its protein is CASSRVSIQETQYF.

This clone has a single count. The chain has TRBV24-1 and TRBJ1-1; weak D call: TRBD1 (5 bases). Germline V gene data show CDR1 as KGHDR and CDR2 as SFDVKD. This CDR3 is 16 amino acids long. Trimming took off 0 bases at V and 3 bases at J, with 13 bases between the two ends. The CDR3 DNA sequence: TGTGCCACCAGTGATTTGGACAGCCCAAGGGACACTGAAGCTTTCTTT. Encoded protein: CATSDLDSPRDTEAFF.

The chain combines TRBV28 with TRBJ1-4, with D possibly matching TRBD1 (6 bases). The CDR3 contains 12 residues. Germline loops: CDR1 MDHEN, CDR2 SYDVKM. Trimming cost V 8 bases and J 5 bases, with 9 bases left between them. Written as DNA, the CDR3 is TGTGCCAGCTTAGGGGGAAATGAAAAACTGTTTTTT. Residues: CASLGGNEKLFF.

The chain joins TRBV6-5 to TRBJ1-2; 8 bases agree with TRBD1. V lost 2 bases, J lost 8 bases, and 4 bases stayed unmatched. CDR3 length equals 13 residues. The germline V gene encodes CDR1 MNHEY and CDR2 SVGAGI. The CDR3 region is CASSYPGQGGYTF. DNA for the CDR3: TGTGCCAGCAGTTACCCCGGACAGGGCGGCTACACCTTC.

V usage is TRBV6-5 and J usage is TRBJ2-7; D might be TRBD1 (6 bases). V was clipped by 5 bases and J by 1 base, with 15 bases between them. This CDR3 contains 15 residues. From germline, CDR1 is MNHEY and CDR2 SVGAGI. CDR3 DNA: TGTGCCAGCAGTAACGACAGGCTGGGATCCTACGAGCAGTACTTC. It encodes CASSNDRLGSYEQYF.

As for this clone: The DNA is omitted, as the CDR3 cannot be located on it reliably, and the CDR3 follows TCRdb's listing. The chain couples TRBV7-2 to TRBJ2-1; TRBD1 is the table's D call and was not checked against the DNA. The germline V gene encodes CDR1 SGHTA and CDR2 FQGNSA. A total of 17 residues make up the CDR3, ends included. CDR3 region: CASSLAVLRSSYNEQFF.

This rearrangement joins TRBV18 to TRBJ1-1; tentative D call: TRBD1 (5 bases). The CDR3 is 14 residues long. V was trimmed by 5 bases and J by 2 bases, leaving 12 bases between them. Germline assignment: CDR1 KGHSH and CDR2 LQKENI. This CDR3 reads CASSGVGLNTEAFF. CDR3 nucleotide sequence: TGTGCCAGCTCAGGGGTGGGGCTTAACACTGAAGCTTTCTTT.

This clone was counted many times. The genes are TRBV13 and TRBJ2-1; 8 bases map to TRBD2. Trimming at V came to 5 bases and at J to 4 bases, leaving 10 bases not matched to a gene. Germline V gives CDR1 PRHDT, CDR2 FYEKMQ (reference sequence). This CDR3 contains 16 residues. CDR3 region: CASSGRTSFSYNEQFF. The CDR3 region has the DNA TGTGCCAGCAGCGGAAGGACTAGCTTTTCTTACAATGAGCAGTTCTTC.

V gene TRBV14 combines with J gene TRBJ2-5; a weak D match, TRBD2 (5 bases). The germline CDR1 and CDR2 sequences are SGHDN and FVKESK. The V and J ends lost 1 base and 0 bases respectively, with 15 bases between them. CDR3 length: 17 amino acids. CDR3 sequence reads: CASSQAHPRRNQETQYF. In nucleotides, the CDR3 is TGTGCCAGCAGCCAAGCCCATCCTAGGAGGAACCAAGAGACCCAGTACTTC.

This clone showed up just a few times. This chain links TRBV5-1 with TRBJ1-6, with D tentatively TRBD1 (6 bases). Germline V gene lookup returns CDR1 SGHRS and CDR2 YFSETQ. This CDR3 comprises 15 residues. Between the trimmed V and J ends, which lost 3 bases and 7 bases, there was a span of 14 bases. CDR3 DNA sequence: TGCGCCAGCAGCTCCAGACAGGTTGCCAATTCACCCCTCCACTTT. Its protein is CASSSRQVANSPLHF.